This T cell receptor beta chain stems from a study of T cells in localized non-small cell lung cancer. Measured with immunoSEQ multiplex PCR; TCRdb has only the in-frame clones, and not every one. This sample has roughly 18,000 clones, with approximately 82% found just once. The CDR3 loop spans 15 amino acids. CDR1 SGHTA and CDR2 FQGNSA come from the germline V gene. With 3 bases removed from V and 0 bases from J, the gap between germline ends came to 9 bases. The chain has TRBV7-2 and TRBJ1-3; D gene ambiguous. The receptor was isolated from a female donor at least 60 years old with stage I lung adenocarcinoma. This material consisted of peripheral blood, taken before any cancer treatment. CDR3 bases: TGTGCCAGCAGCTTTTCGGTGAGCTCTGGAAACACCATATATTTT. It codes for CASSFSVSSGNTIYF. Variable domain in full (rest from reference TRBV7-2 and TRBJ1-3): GAGVSQSPSNKVTEKGKDVELRCDPISGHTALYWYRQSLGQGLEFLIYFQGNSAPDKSGLPSDRFSAERTGGSVSTLTIQRTQQEDSAVYLCASSFSVSSGNTIYFGEGSWLTVV.